This TCR beta chain was observed in a study of regulatory T cells in long-lasting Graves disease (dated by TCRdb to the early 2020s). For the wider study: In the newly diagnosed Graves' disease group, patients had been taking antithyroid drugs for less than 3 months. Peripheral blood TCR sequencing and RNA sequencing compared persistent Graves' disease patients with newly diagnosed Graves' disease patients. The study was registered as a clinical trial and conducted in China. A total of some 33 samples were covered by TCR sequencing, comprising around 13 persistent and around 20 newly diagnosed Graves' disease patients.

V ends up 5 bases short and J 0 bases short, with an unmatched junction base count of 4. The CDR3 has 16 amino acids, counting the end cysteine and phenylalanine. The read is trimmed to its CDR3 DNA, 48 bases read in frame from base 1. The meaning of the sample's time point label: newly diagnosed GD, antithyroid drugs for less than 3 months. RNA was extracted from PBMCs in TRIzol for both TCR sequencing and RNA sequencing. The diagnosis of Graves' disease followed American Thyroid Association guidelines. Recruitment of patients was carried out at an endocrinology department in Xi'an, China. Each patient gave roughly 8.4 milliliters of peripheral blood, collected in an EDTA anticoagulant tube. Ficoll Paque Plus density gradient separation was used to isolate PBMCs, and no further T cell sorting was done. An Agilent 2100 Bioanalyzer and agarose gel were used to check RNA quality, and a NanoDrop 2000 was used to measure RNA concentration.

The receptor library was made with multiplex PCR. Sequencing instrument: Illumina HiSeq 4000. CDR3 regions were amplified by Arm-PCR with iRepertoire HTBI primers to construct TCR beta libraries. Before sequencing, the PCR products underwent gel purification. In the source study's methods: Gene usage analysis of CDR3 amino acid clonotypes relied on the roughly 64 TRBV and 15 or so TRBJ segments identified across samples. COPE and FqMerger were used to merge the filtered high-quality paired reads into contigs. BLAST was used to align contigs to IMGT TRBV, TRBD and TRBJ reference genes, and CDR3 was defined according to IMGT. Clonotypes above 0.1% frequency were classified as highly expanded clones. Repertoire diversity was measured by Shannon entropy, and V-J evenness by the Gini coefficient. A clonotype found in more than one individual was treated as public. TCRdb redid the processing of the public reads, applying fastp at Q25 and MiXCR, and retained in-frame beta chains. Each entry merges the rows of one CDR3 protein and shows their most common DNA and genes. The V and J calls were determined by TCRdb, not by the authors. This sample lists 450,000 to 650,000 distinct CDR3 sequences; around 15% were detected once. The ten largest clonotypes hold around 25% of the sample.

Here is what the overall study found, with its caveats: Compared with newly diagnosed patients, persistent Graves' disease patients had lower TCR Shannon entropy and fewer highly expanded clones, which suggests clonal expansion. Persistent disease showed preferential use of TRBV28, TRBJ1-2 and TRBJ2-5, whereas newly diagnosed disease favored TRBV20-1 and TRBJ2-1. Sequencing and analysis were limited to the TCR beta chain. The study examined only peripheral blood because the primary lesion, thyroid tissue, could not be accessed. As a limitation, the authors acknowledged that the small sample size may reduce accuracy. Persistent patients shared more public clonotypes among themselves (around 2,700) than newly diagnosed patients did (roughly 920).

This clonotype was counted at least ten times. Its antigen is still unknown. No much larger clonotype is one base removed from it; base qualities were not supplied. These same data were also listed under a study on T cells in Graves' hyperthyroidism and ophthalmopathy. In that second paper, the authors write: Stable Graves' hyperthyroidism was defined as no progression to ophthalmopathy during 18 months of follow-up. Hyperthyroidism patients were aged 18 to 65 years and newly diagnosed, with disease duration of less than 2 months. The study excluded patients with uncontrolled infections, other autoimmune diseases, pregnancy or lactation. Diagnoses were based on clinical symptoms, serum thyroxine and TRAb, thyroid ultrasound and orbital computed tomography. The first round of RT-PCR for the TCR CDR3 was performed with the HTBI primer set and the Qiagen OneStep RT-PCR kit. Most expanded thyroid clonotypes (frequency above 0.001) were also detected in blood, suggesting blood repertoires may reflect thyroid immune responses. In cross-validation, a model built on a 13 V-J signature told ophthalmopathy apart from stable hyperthyroidism with 85% to 90% sensitivity and about 81% specificity, and in testing the same model reached 80%/75%. In validation, the model predicted progression to ophthalmopathy a median of about 6.8 months before onset, with about 64% sensitivity and around 76% specificity. TCR V-J signatures able to tell the groups apart were searched for in a discovery cohort of 95 or so patients, of whom approximately 40 had Graves' ophthalmopathy and roughly 59 had stable Graves' hyperthyroidism. Whether ophthalmopathy could be predicted prospectively was tested in an independent validation cohort made up of roughly 20 hyperthyroidism patients plus 17 patients who later progressed to ophthalmopathy. For training and testing, the 80 to 100 patients in the discovery cohort were randomly divided in a 7:3 ratio. The study also compared thyroid tissue and blood T-cell repertoires from more than five Graves' hyperthyroidism patients. After sampling, hyperthyroidism patients received methimazole starting at 30 mg daily, and ophthalmopathy patients received high-dose intravenous methylprednisolone. The libraries were constructed in a second round of multiplex PCR and then size-selected and purified. The libraries were sequenced on an Illumina HiSeq2000 using paired-end 100 bp reads. SOAPnuke was used to process the raw data, with reads discarded if the reads contained adapters or uncalled bases, had a mean Phred below 15, or lacked an exact constant-primer or identifier match. COPE v1.2.5 was used to merge the high-quality paired reads, and each unique nucleotide sequence was defined as a clonotype. Clonotypes were aligned to IMGT TRBV, TRBD and TRBJ reference segments using MiTCR v1.1. Only V-J combinations with frequency above 0.0001, covering about 99% of repertoires, were analysed. A TCS score was defined as the ratio between F50 (clonal expansion) and ExV (chaos), using BLOSUM62-based TCRdist between CDR3 peptides within each V-J. Welch's t-statistics and random forest reduced fewer than 600 V-J features to 13, which were used in a naive Bayes classifier (R e1071). No statistical method was used to set the sample size in advance, and investigators knew the group allocation. According to the paper, TCR Vbeta CDR3 sequencing was carried out on 135 peripheral blood samples, which came from 40 to 45 ophthalmopathy, 75 to 80 hyperthyroidism and roughly 17 progressor patients.

The material was peripheral blood mononuclear cells (PBMCs), obtained at new diagnosis, from a patient treated with antithyroid drugs. The chain uses TRBV12-3 or TRBV12-4 and TRBJ1-5, with 10 bases in between that match TRBD1. The receptor was isolated from a middle-aged woman with Graves disease. Donor details come from another sample of the same person, matched by shared clones. The DNA sequence reads TGTGCCAGCAGTGCCGGGACAGGGGATAGCAATCAGCCCCAGCATTTT. It is translated as CASSAGTGDSNQPQHF.